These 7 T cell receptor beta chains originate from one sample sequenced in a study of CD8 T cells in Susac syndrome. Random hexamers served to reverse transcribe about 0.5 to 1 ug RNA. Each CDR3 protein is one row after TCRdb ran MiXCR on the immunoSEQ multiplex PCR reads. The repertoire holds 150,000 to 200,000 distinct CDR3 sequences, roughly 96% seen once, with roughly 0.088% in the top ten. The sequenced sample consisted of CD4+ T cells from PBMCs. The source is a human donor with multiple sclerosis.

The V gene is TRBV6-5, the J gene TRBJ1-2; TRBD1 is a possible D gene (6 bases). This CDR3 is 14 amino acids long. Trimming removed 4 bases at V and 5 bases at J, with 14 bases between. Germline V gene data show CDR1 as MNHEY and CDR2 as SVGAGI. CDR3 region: CASSWGQSAYGYTF. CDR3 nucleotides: TGTGCCAGCAGTTGGGGACAATCTGCTTATGGCTACACCTTC.

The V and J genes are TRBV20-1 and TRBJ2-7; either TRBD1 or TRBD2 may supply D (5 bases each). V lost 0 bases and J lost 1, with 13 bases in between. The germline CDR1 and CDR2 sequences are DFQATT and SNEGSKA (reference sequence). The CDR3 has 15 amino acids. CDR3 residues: CSARDTLRGSYEQYF. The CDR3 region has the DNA TGCAGTGCTAGAGATACGCTGAGGGGATCCTACGAGCAGTACTTC.

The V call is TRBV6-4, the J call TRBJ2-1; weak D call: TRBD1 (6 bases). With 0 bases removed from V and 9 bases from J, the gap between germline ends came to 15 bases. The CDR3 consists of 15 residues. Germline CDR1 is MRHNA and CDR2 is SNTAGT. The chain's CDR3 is CASSDSSHRASEQFF. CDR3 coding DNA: TGTGCCAGCAGTGACTCTTCTCACAGGGCTAGTGAGCAGTTCTTC.

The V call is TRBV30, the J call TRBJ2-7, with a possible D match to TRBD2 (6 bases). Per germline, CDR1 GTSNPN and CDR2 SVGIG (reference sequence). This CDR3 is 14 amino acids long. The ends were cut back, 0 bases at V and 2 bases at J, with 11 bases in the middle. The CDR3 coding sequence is TGTGCCTGGAGTGTGGGACTTTCTCCCTACGAGCAGTACTTC. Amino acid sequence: CAWSVGLSPYEQYF. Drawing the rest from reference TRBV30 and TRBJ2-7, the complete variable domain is SQTIHQWPATLVQPVGSPLSLECTVEGTSNPNLYWYRQAAGRGLQLLFYSVGIGQISSEVPQNLSASRPQDRQFILSSKKLLLSDSGFYLCAWSVGLSPYEQYFGPGTRLTVT.

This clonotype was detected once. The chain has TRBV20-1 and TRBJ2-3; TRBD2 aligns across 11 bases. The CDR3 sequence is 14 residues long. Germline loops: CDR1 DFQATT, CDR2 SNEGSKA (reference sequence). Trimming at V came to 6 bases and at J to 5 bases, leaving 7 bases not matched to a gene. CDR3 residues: CSATLAGVRDTQYF. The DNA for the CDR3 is TGCAGTGCCACACTAGCGGGAGTAAGAGATACGCAGTATTTT.

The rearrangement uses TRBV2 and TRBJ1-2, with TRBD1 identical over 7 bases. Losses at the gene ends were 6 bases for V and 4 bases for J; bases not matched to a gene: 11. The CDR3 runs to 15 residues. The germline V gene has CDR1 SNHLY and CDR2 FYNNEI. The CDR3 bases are TGTGCCAGCAGCGTGCATGGGACAGAGCTCTATGGCTACACCTTC. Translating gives CASSVHGTELYGYTF.

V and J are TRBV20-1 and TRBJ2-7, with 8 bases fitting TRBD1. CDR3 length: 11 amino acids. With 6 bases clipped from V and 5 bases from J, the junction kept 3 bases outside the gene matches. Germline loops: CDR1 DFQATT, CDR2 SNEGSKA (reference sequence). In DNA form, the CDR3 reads TGCAGTGCGGGACAGGTCCACGAGCAGTACTTC. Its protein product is CSAGQVHEQYF.